These 29 T cell receptor beta chains were sequenced from one sample in a study of blood T cell repertoires in COVID-19 (dated by TCRdb to the early 2020s). Library prep was done by the immunoSEQ multiplex PCR assay. TCRdb stores this immuneACCESS table with in-frame sequences only. Part of the clones is absent; in the studies checked, under half of the shortfall reflects unresolved V genes, and no reason is known for the rest. This sample gives under 200,000 clones in total; about four fifths of them show up just once. 5% to 8.5% of the sample is taken by the ten largest. The specimen sequenced was peripheral blood. These receptors all come from a man between 65 and 79 years old with active or convalescent COVID-19.

This rearrangement joins TRBV12-3 or TRBV12-4 to TRBJ2-1; tentative D call: TRBD1 (5 bases). CDR3 length equals 12 residues. V was pared by 6 bases and J by 10 bases, with 13 bases between. The CDR3 here is CASSLGPLEQFF. The DNA for the CDR3 is TGTGCCAGCAGCCTGGGGCCCCTGGAGCAGTTCTTC.

J is TRBJ2-5 and V is TRBV5-4; perhaps TRBD1 as D (6 bases). The germline CDR1 and CDR2 sequences are SGHNT and YYREEE (reference sequence). This CDR3 spans 15 amino acids. With 3 bases removed from V and 4 bases from J, the gap between germline ends came to 16 bases. The CDR3 here is CASSSGQIRGETQYF. Here the CDR3 DNA reads TGTGCCAGCAGCTCTGGACAGATTCGGGGAGAGACCCAGTACTTC. The entire variable domain, with the rest obtained from reference TRBV5-4 and TRBJ2-5, is as follows: ETGVTQSPTHLIKTRGQQVTLRCSSQSGHNTVSWYQQALGQGPQFIFQYYREEENGRGNFPPRFSGLQFPNYSSELNVNALELDDSALYLCASSSGQIRGETQYFGPGTRLLVL.

This rearrangement joins TRBV3-1 (or the pseudogene TRBV3-2) to TRBJ2-5; 12 bases agree with TRBD2. Germline CDR1 is LGHDT and CDR2 is YNNKEL (reference sequence). J lost 5 bases, V lost 0 bases, and 10 bases had no gene match. The CDR3 totals 18 residues. This chain's CDR3 is CASSQDSLAGGEGETQYF. The CDR3 DNA is TGTGCCAGCAGCCAAGATTCGCTAGCGGGAGGGGAGGGGGAGACCCAGTACTTC.

The chain couples TRBV6-5 to TRBJ1-1; D remains unclear. CDR3 length equals 15 residues. Germline CDR1 reads MNHEY; CDR2 reads SVGAGI. Trimming took off 2 bases at V and 1 base at J, with 11 bases between the two ends. Here the CDR3 reads CASSYRGSGNTEAFF. The DNA for the CDR3 is TGTGCCAGCAGTTACCGGGGTTCAGGGAACACTGAAGCTTTCTTT.

The chain is built from TRBV7-9 and TRBJ1-2; 8 bases fit TRBD1. From germline, CDR1 is SEHNR and CDR2 FQNEAQ (reference sequence). This CDR3 contains 13 residues. V lost 5 bases to trimming and J lost 4 bases; unmatched junction nucleotides: 3. CDR3 nucleotide sequence: TGTGCCAGCAGCCTACAGGGGGGCTATGGCTACACCTTC. It is translated as CASSLQGGYGYTF.

The chain joins TRBV3-1 (or the pseudogene TRBV3-2) to TRBJ2-7; 8 bases fit TRBD2. The V gene end was trimmed by 4 bases and the J gene end by 2 bases; junction bases not matched to a gene: 10. Germline V gives CDR1 LGHDT, CDR2 YNNKEL (reference sequence). The CDR3 sequence is 16 residues long. The CDR3 is CASSRHTSGATYEQYF. The DNA for the CDR3 is TGTGCCAGCAGCCGCCACACTAGCGGAGCAACCTACGAGCAGTACTTC.

This clone was counted once. The V call is TRBV15, the J call TRBJ1-2; the D gene is possibly TRBD1 (5 bases). The CDR3 runs to 13 residues. Germline V gene lookup returns CDR1 LNHNV and CDR2 YYDKDF (reference sequence). V lost 1 base and J 6 bases, leaving 9 bases between the germline ends. DNA for the CDR3: TGTGCCACCAGCAGAGGGGGCAGGGATGGCTACACCTTC. Translating it yields CATSRGGRDGYTF.

In its sample, this clone was seen a few times. The chain carries TRBV4-3 and TRBJ1-3, with D uncertain. The CDR3 runs to 15 residues. The germline V gene encodes CDR1 LGHNA and CDR2 YSLEER. V was clipped by 1 base and J by 3 bases, with 10 bases between them. CDR3 region: CASSQVEGSGNTIYF. As DNA, the CDR3 is TGCGCCAGCAGCCAAGTCGAGGGAAGTGGAAACACCATATATTTT.

The gene calls are TRBV6-2 or TRBV6-3 and TRBJ2-5; tentatively, D is TRBD2 (5 bases). Between the trimmed V and J ends, which lost 2 bases and 2 bases, there was a span of 9 bases. Germline loops: CDR1 MNHEY, CDR2 SVGEGT. The CDR3 is 14 residues long. Here the CDR3 DNA reads TGTGCCAGCAGTTACCCCAGCGGACAAGAGACCCAGTACTTC. As protein: CASSYPSGQETQYF.

The chain is built from TRBV7-9 and TRBJ1-1; TRBD1 aligns across 12 bases. CDR1 SEHNR and CDR2 FQNEAQ come from the germline V gene (reference sequence). After removal of 4 bases from V and 1 base from J, the junction contained 7 bases not matched to a gene. There are 17 residues in the CDR3. CDR3 sequence: CASSYGTGGFGNTEAFF. The CDR3 DNA follows: TGTGCCAGCAGCTACGGGACAGGGGGCTTTGGGAACACTGAAGCTTTCTTT.

V usage is TRBV5-6 and J usage is TRBJ2-5, with a weak D call TRBD1 (5 bases). The CDR3 consists of 14 residues. Germline CDR1 and CDR2: SGHDT and YYEEEE. V lost 3 bases to trimming and J lost 5 bases, with 14 bases between them. In DNA, the CDR3 is TGTGCCAGCAGCTCCGGACAAGGTGGTGAGACCCAGTACTTC. Protein: CASSSGQGGETQYF.

DNA for the CDR3: TGTGCCAGCAGCCCGGACAGAAATCAGCCCCAGCATTTT. This sequence encodes CASSPDRNQPQHF. The chain recombines TRBV28 with TRBJ1-5; a weak D match, TRBD1 (6 bases). The CDR3 length is 13 residues. Trimming stripped 6 bases from V and 4 bases from J, with 10 bases between. Germline V gene data show CDR1 as MDHEN and CDR2 as SYDVKM.

In its sample, this clone was seen a few times. The chain carries TRBV2 and TRBJ1-2; D is ambiguous. CDR1 and CDR2 (germline): SNHLY, FYNNEI. This CDR3 region has 12 residues. Trimming removed 4 bases from V and 1 base from J, with 4 bases in between. The CDR3 DNA follows: TGTGCCAGCAGTGGCAGTAACTATGGCTACACCTTC. This codes for CASSGSNYGYTF. Full variable domain (missing parts from reference TRBV2 and TRBJ1-2): EPEVTQTPSHQVTQMGQEVILRCVPISNHLYFYWYRQILGQKVEFLVSFYNNEISEKSEIFDDQFSVERPDGSNFTLKIRSTKLEDSAMYFCASSGSNYGYTFGSGTRLTVV.

The chain joins TRBV7-6 to TRBJ1-2; 8 bases fit TRBD1. V gave up 4 bases and J gave up 4 bases; unmatched junction bases: 8. Looked up from germline, CDR1 is SGHVS and CDR2 is FNYEAQ. The CDR3 totals 15 residues. CDR3 sequence: CASSSLLDRGYGYTF. As DNA, the CDR3 is TGTGCCAGCAGCTCCCTACTAGACAGGGGCTATGGCTACACCTTC.

This clone was seen more than once but under ten times. This chain connects TRBV5-1 to TRBJ2-2; no firm D call. This CDR3 spans 12 amino acids. The germline V gene encodes CDR1 SGHRS and CDR2 YFSETQ. The ends were cut back, 4 bases at V and 6 bases at J, with 7 bases in the middle. CDR3 DNA sequence: TGCGCCAGCAGCGCAGAATCCGGGGAGCTGTTTTTT. It codes for CASSAESGELFF.

The genes are TRBV28 and TRBJ2-2, with unresolved D. Germline V gene data show CDR1 as MDHEN and CDR2 as SYDVKM. V lost 7 bases and J lost 3, with 12 bases in between. The CDR3 has 14 amino acids. This chain's CDR3 is CASIPQADTGELFF. Written as DNA, the CDR3 is TGTGCCAGCATCCCCCAGGCAGACACCGGGGAGCTGTTTTTT.

This rearrangement joins TRBV6-6 to TRBJ1-1; D may be TRBD1 (5 bases). The V and J ends lost 5 bases and 3 bases respectively, with 16 bases between them. The CDR3 totals 15 residues. Germline CDR1 is MNHNY and CDR2 is SVGAGI (reference sequence). CDR3 coding DNA: TGTGCCAGCAGTAGCAGGGATGGGGGGGACACTGAAGCTTTCTTT. Protein product: CASSSRDGGDTEAFF.

This chain links TRBV3-1 (or the pseudogene TRBV3-2) with TRBJ2-1, with 8 bases aligning to TRBD2. Germline CDR1 is LGHDT and CDR2 is YNNKEL (reference sequence). V shed 4 bases and J 8 bases; nucleotides not matched to a gene: 7. CDR3 size: 14 residues. CDR3 region: CASSPRTSSDEQFF. The CDR3 DNA reads as TGTGCCAGCAGCCCTAGGACTAGCTCGGATGAGCAGTTCTTC.

The gene calls are TRBV18 and TRBJ2-1; 8 bases fit TRBD2. The CDR3 has 17 amino acids. Per the germline V gene, CDR1 is KGHSH and CDR2 is LQKENI. V shed 2 bases and J 7 bases; nucleotides not matched to a gene: 13. This chain's CDR3 is CASSPYSLREGWNEQFF. CDR3 coding DNA: TGTGCCAGCTCACCATATTCCCTCCGGGAGGGGTGGAATGAGCAGTTCTTC.

The chain has TRBV11-2 and TRBJ1-2, with 7 bases aligning to TRBD1. The V gene end was trimmed by 5 bases and the J gene end by 6 bases; junction bases not matched to a gene: 12. Germline V CDR1 and CDR2: SGHAT, FQNNGV. The CDR3 has 15 amino acids. The CDR3 region is CASSILRGQGDGYTF. The CDR3 DNA reads as TGTGCCAGCAGCATACTGAGGGGGCAGGGCGATGGCTACACCTTC.

In its sample, this clone was seen many times. The chain carries TRBV7-6 and TRBJ1-1, with D perhaps matching TRBD1 (6 bases). The CDR3 is 16 residues long. Germline V gene data show CDR1 as SGHVS and CDR2 as FNYEAQ. Trimming left V 5 bases short and J 2 bases short, with 18 bases between. CDR3: CASSARQVLRNTEAFF. The CDR3 DNA sequence: TGTGCCAGCAGCGCGAGACAGGTCTTGCGAAACACTGAAGCTTTCTTT.

In its sample, this clone was seen once. The chain couples TRBV2 to TRBJ2-1, with 8 bases matching TRBD1. V lost 7 bases to trimming and J lost 14 bases; unmatched junction nucleotides: 4. CDR3 size: 10 residues. Germline CDR1 and CDR2: SNHLY and FYNNEI. The CDR3 spells CASMLDREFF. CDR3 nucleotide sequence: TGTGCCAGCATGTTGGACAGGGAGTTCTTC. Full variable domain (rest looked up from reference TRBV2 and TRBJ2-1): EPEVTQTPSHQVTQMGQEVILRCVPISNHLYFYWYRQILGQKVEFLVSFYNNEISEKSEIFDDQFSVERPDGSNFTLKIRSTKLEDSAMYFCASMLDREFFGPGTRLTVL.

The chain couples TRBV4-2 to TRBJ1-1; D is unclear. Per germline, CDR1 LGHNA and CDR2 YNFKEQ. The CDR3 contains 12 residues. V was clipped by 6 bases and J by 0 bases, with 5 bases between them. The chain's CDR3 is CASRSLNTEAFF. CDR3 sequence (DNA): TGTGCCAGCAGGTCTCTGAACACTGAAGCTTTCTTT.

V gene TRBV5-1 combines with J gene TRBJ2-3; 7 bases match TRBD2. The CDR3 covers 13 residues. With 7 bases clipped from V and 4 bases from J, the junction kept 6 bases outside the gene matches. Germline V gene data show CDR1 as SGHRS and CDR2 as YFSETQ. The CDR3 DNA follows: TGCGCCAGCGCGGGAGAACGGGCAGATACGCAGTATTTT. Residues: CASAGERADTQYF.

The chain employs TRBV30 and TRBJ1-2; TRBD1 matches 9 bases. The junction had 6 bases not matched to a gene; V was cut back by 5 bases and J by 5 bases. The CDR3 sequence is 13 residues long. The germline V gene encodes CDR1 GTSNPN and CDR2 SVGIG (reference sequence). The chain's CDR3 is CAWGVQGAYGYTF. The CDR3 DNA is TGTGCCTGGGGGGTACAGGGGGCATATGGCTACACCTTC.

To note about this clone: Other DNA sequences from this sample encode an identical CDR3 as well. This chain connects TRBV30 to TRBJ1-5; D is perhaps TRBD1 (6 bases). The CDR3 totals 13 residues. V lost 0 bases, J lost 4 bases, and 7 bases lay in between. Germline CDR1 GTSNPN, CDR2 SVGIG (reference sequence). This CDR3 reads CAWSVQGNQPQHF. In nucleotides, the CDR3 is TGTGCCTGGAGTGTACAGGGTAATCAGCCCCAGCATTTT. Complete variable domain (other parts from reference TRBV30 and TRBJ1-5): SQTIHQWPATLVQPVGSPLSLECTVEGTSNPNLYWYRQAAGRGLQLLFYSVGIGQISSEVPQNLSASRPQDRQFILSSKKLLLSDSGFYLCAWSVQGNQPQHFGDGTRLSIL.

This chain links TRBV5-6 with TRBJ2-4, with 8 bases that match TRBD2. The CDR3 contains 14 residues. Germline CDR1 and CDR2: SGHDT and YYEEEE. J gave up 9 bases and V 0 bases, and 5 bases lay outside the gene matches. CDR3 protein: CASSLGDGRGIQYF. The CDR3 DNA sequence: TGTGCCAGCAGCTTGGGAGACGGGAGGGGCATTCAGTACTTC.

This clone was seen only once. The rearrangement links TRBV2 to TRBJ1-2; TRBD1 matches at 7 bases. The germline gives CDR1 SNHLY, CDR2 FYNNEI. The CDR3 runs to 13 residues. V gave up 7 bases and J gave up 8 bases; unmatched junction bases: 10. CDR3 nucleotides: TGTGCCAGCACGTGGCAGGGGGATAGGGGCTACACCTTC. As protein: CASTWQGDRGYTF.

V gene TRBV5-8 combines with J gene TRBJ2-4; 7 nucleotides agree with TRBD1. The germline gives CDR1 SGHTS, CDR2 YDEGEE. CDR3 size: 15 residues. After removal of 6 bases from V and 3 bases from J, the junction contained 9 bases not matched to a gene. CDR3 in amino acids: CASTGDRVVKNIQYF. The CDR3, as DNA: TGTGCCAGCACCGGGGACAGAGTGGTCAAAAACATTCAGTACTTC.